A single sample gave rise to the 12 T cell receptor beta chains below, sequenced in a study of OX40 agonist ivuxolimab in advanced cancers. Sequencing used immunoSEQ multiplex PCR; TCRdb keeps in-frame clones, though not all of them. The sample has 50,000 or so clones; about four fifths are singletons. The input for sequencing was CD4+ or CD8+ T cells sorted from blood, taken in a trial of the OX40 agonist ivuxolimab. The receptors originated from an adult with an advanced solid tumor such as melanoma, head and neck, liver or kidney cancer.

The chain has TRBV30 and TRBJ1-1, with 7 bases lining up with TRBD1. The CDR3 length is 13 residues. Germline CDR1 GTSNPN, CDR2 SVGIG (reference sequence). The V segment lost 5 bases and the J segment 1 base; nucleotides outside the gene matches: 4. The CDR3 region is CAWARGRNTEAFF. CDR3 in DNA: TGTGCCTGGGCAAGGGGGCGGAACACTGAAGCTTTCTTT.

This clone came up once. The J gene is TRBJ2-1, the V gene TRBV19, with 8 bases matching TRBD1. J gave up 9 bases and V 5 bases, and 12 bases lay outside the gene matches. There are 15 residues in the CDR3. Germline CDR1 and CDR2: LNHDA and SQIVND (reference sequence). The CDR3 region is CASSVTGTGVGEQFF. As DNA, the CDR3 is TGTGCCAGTAGTGTAACCGGGACAGGTGTCGGTGAGCAGTTCTTC. The entire variable domain, with the rest obtained from reference TRBV19 and TRBJ2-1, is as follows: DGGITQSPKYLFRKEGQNVTLSCEQNLNHDAMYWYRQDPGQGLRLIYYSQIVNDFQKGDIAEGYSVSREKKESFPLTVTSAQKNPTAFYLCASSVTGTGVGEQFFGPGTRLTVL.

The rearrangement links TRBV18 to TRBJ2-5; D uncertain. The germline V gene encodes CDR1 KGHSH and CDR2 LQKENI. The germline V and J ends were trimmed by 2 bases and 1 base, with 5 bases remaining between them. The CDR3 is made up of 13 amino acids. The CDR3 nucleotides read TGTGCCAGCTCACCAGTCAGCCAAGAGACCCAGTACTTC. Its protein product is CASSPVSQETQYF.

The gene calls are TRBV15 and TRBJ1-1; no clear D. This CDR3 is 14 amino acids long. The ends were cut back, 0 bases at V and 5 bases at J, with 10 bases in the middle. Germline CDR1 is LNHNV and CDR2 is YYDKDF (reference sequence). The CDR3 loop is CATSRDEGGTEAFF. The CDR3 DNA reads as TGTGCCACCAGCAGAGATGAAGGAGGAACTGAAGCTTTCTTT.

This clone was detected only a few times. The chain has TRBV5-4 and TRBJ1-2; TRBD1 matches at 9 bases. V lost 4 bases to trimming and J lost 7 bases; unmatched junction nucleotides: 8. This CDR3 has 14 residues. Germline loops: CDR1 SGHNT, CDR2 YYREEE (reference sequence). The CDR3: CASSPPGQGGGYTF. CDR3 nucleotide sequence: TGTGCCAGCAGCCCCCCGGGACAGGGTGGTGGCTACACCTTC.

J is TRBJ2-7 and V is TRBV7-8; 11 bases are a match to TRBD2. This CDR3 has 15 amino acids. The germline V gene encodes CDR1 SGHVS and CDR2 FQNEAQ. Trimming took 5 bases from V and 3 from J; bases not matched to a gene: 6. The CDR3 here is CASSQTSGINYEQYF. The CDR3 DNA is TGTGCCAGCAGCCAGACTAGCGGGATTAACTACGAGCAGTACTTC. Full variable domain (rest looked up from reference TRBV7-8 and TRBJ2-7): GAGVSQSPRYKVAKRGQDVALRCDPISGHVSLFWYQQALGQGPEFLTYFQNEAQLDKSGLPSDRFFAERPEGSVSTLKIQRTQQEDSAVYLCASSQTSGINYEQYFGPGTRLTVT.

This sequence joins TRBV30 and TRBJ1-2, with D possibly TRBD1 on 5 matching bases. CDR1 is GTSNPN and CDR2 is SVGIG in the germline V gene (reference sequence). The CDR3 has 13 residues. V was trimmed by 3 bases and J by 6 bases, leaving 14 bases between them. The CDR3 DNA follows: TGTGCCTGGAGGTCGGGGGGGGTGGATGGCTACACCTTC. As protein: CAWRSGGVDGYTF. Full variable domain (outside the CDR3, taken from reference TRBV30 and TRBJ1-2): SQTIHQWPATLVQPVGSPLSLECTVEGTSNPNLYWYRQAAGRGLQLLFYSVGIGQISSEVPQNLSASRPQDRQFILSSKKLLLSDSGFYLCAWRSGGVDGYTFGSGTRLTVV.

The chain employs TRBV6-5 and TRBJ1-3; 7 bases match TRBD1. V lost 6 bases, J lost 4 bases, and 6 bases stayed unmatched. Germline CDR1 MNHEY, CDR2 SVGAGI. The CDR3 contains 14 residues. The CDR3 coding sequence is TGTGCCAGCAGCCTCAGGGGGGGCGGAAACACCATATATTTT. As protein: CASSLRGGGNTIYF.

This clone was found a few times. This rearrangement joins TRBV4-1 to TRBJ2-1; D not certain. The CDR3 length is 16 residues. The germline V gene encodes CDR1 MGHRA and CDR2 YSYEKL. V was shortened by 2 bases and J by 1 base, with 12 bases between the two germline ends. The CDR3 loop reads CASSQPGRRSYNEQFF. CDR3 coding DNA: TGCGCCAGCAGCCAACCGGGCCGTAGGTCCTACAATGAGCAGTTCTTC.

J is TRBJ1-6 and V is TRBV7-6; unclear D gene. V lost 4 bases and J 10 bases, leaving 14 bases between the germline ends. The germline gives CDR1 SGHVS, CDR2 FNYEAQ. This CDR3 is built from 14 residues. The CDR3 sequence: CASSSRPLGSPLHF. In nucleotides, the CDR3 is TGTGCCAGCAGCTCCCGCCCCCTGGGGTCACCCCTCCACTTT.

This chain connects TRBV9 to TRBJ2-3; 8 positions match TRBD2. The CDR3 runs 18 residues. V lost 0 bases to trimming and J lost 2 bases; unmatched junction nucleotides: 11. Germline lookup yields CDR1 SGDLS and CDR2 YYNGEE. The CDR3 is CASSVGDRAGGVTDTQYF. DNA of the CDR3: TGTGCCAGCAGCGTAGGGGATAGGGCGGGGGGTGTCACAGATACGCAGTATTTT.

The chain uses TRBV4-3 and TRBJ2-1; TRBD1 might be the D (6 bases). Germline CDR1 reads LGHNA; CDR2 reads YSLEER. V lost 3 bases to trimming and J lost 9 bases, with 27 bases between them. The CDR3 contains 18 residues. The CDR3 is CASSHLELVTGRLGEQFF. The CDR3 nucleotides read TGCGCCAGCAGCCACCTCGAACTGGTCACAGGGAGATTGGGTGAGCAGTTCTTC.